Included here is one TCR beta chain sequence, with context. The source of the sample is a study of shared clonotypes between healthy human individuals. Trimming left V 4 bases short and J 3 bases short, with 10 bases between. The CDR3 runs 13 residues. Germline V gene data show CDR1 as SGHDN and CDR2 as FVKESK. Some clones are missing from TCRdb's copy, which holds only in-frame ones; the method was immunoSEQ multiplex PCR. The table has about 520,000 clones, roughly 95% seen once. The receptor was derived from a woman in her 30s in good health. The sequencing sample was made of naive CD4+ T cells sorted from blood. Described subset: CD45RA+ positively selected. V usage is TRBV14 and J usage is TRBJ2-7, with a weak D call TRBD2 (6 bases). This chain's CDR3 is CASSRQAGYEQYF. For the CDR3, the DNA is TGTGCCAGCAGCCGGCAAGCGGGCTACGAGCAGTACTTC.